The entry below describes one T cell receptor (beta chain). The T cells that were sequenced for TCR beta were CD8+ and CD4+ cells from blood. Matched for age and sex, the controls were healthy donors. The data originate from a study of CD8 T cells in Susac syndrome. This CDR3 region has 15 residues. Trimming removed 7 bases at V and 6 bases at J, with 16 bases between. Random hexamers were used to reverse transcribe the RNA input (roughly 0.5 to 1 ug). Multiplex PCR with immunoSEQ amplified the TCR beta CDR3 across 54 Vbeta and 13 Jbeta. TCRdb redid the calling of the immunoSEQ multiplex PCR reads with MiXCR, one entry per CDR3 protein. The data show roughly 200,000 distinct CDR3 sequences, 95% seen once.

This TCR was recovered from a human donor in good health. The chain couples TRBV12-3 or TRBV12-4 to TRBJ1-6; D might be TRBD1 (6 bases). Sequenced: CD4+ T cells from PBMCs. CDR3 nucleotides: TGTGCCAGCAATCTCGGGGCAGGGGCTAATTCACCCCTCCACTTT. Protein: CASNLGAGANSPLHF.